The text below deals with one T cell receptor beta chain. The antigen remains undetermined. The data were taken from a study of CD8 T cells in Susac syndrome. Broader study findings: There were some 15 Susac-specific public clones in total CD8+ repertoires and roughly 5 in CD8+ TEMRA repertoires.

Random hexamers primed reverse transcription of 0.5 to 1 ug RNA. It was immunoSEQ multiplex PCR that amplified TCR beta CDR3 across 54 Vbeta and 13 Jbeta. Each CDR3 protein gets one entry after TCRdb re-called the immunoSEQ multiplex PCR reads with MiXCR. The sample comprises about 24,000 distinct CDR3 sequences, around 93% of which are singletons, and 0.55% to 0.75% rests with the top ten. Trimming took 0 bases from V and 9 from J, leaving 11 bases between them. The CDR3 runs 13 residues. Germline assignment: CDR1 SGHDN and CDR2 FVKESK. J is TRBJ1-1 and V is TRBV14; D gene uncertain. The receptor comes from a human donor with Susac syndrome. The sequencing sample was made of CD8+ T cells from PBMCs. This CDR3 is CASSQDRVSQAFF. CDR3 nucleotide sequence: TGTGCCAGCAGCCAAGATCGGGTCTCGCAAGCTTTCTTT. Filled out from reference TRBV14 and TRBJ1-1, the complete variable domain reads EAGVTQFPSHSVIEKGQTVTLRCDPISGHDNLYWYRRVMGKEIKFLLHFVKESKQDESGMPNNRFLAERTGGTYSTLKVQPAELEDSGVYFCASSQDRVSQAFFGQGTRLTVV.